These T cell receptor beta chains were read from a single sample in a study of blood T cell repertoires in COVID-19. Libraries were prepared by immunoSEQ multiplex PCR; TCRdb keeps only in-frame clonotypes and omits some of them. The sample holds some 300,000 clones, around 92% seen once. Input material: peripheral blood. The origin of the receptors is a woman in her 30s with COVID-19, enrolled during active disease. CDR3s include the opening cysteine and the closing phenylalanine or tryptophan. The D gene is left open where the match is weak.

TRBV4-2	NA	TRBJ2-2	CASSQEGAGAGGELFF
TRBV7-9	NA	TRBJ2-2	CASSLTGQSSGELFF
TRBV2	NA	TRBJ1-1	CASSGGGHTEAFF
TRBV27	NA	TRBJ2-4	CASSFAGFDIQYF
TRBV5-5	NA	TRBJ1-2	CASSLEYTDNYGYTF
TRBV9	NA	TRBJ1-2	CASSAQQGYGYTF
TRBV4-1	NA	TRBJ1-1	CASSHPAAGDTEAFF
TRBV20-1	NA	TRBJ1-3	CSASHPERGDTIYF
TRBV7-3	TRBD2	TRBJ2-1	CASSSGPAGGSNEQFF
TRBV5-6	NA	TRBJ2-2	CASSEKQATNTGELFF
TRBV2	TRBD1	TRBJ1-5	CASRGTGSNQPQHF
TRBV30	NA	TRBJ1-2	CAWSGQTGSYGYTF
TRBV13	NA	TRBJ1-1	CASSLQGNTEAFF
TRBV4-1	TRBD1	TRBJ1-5	CASSQQGERQPQHF
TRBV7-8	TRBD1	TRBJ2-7	CASSPPAGTGSHEQYF
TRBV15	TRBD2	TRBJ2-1	CATSRPLAGRSSYNEQFF
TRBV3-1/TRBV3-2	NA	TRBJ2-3	CASSQDLTGWGTRIDTQYF
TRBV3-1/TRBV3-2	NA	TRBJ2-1	CASSQDTGSYNEQFF
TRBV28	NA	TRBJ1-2	CASSSRGYTF
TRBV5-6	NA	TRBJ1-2	CASSLRGARGYTF
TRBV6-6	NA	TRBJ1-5	CASSTSTGSSNQPQHF
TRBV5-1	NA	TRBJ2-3	CASSYSVGGLTDTQYF
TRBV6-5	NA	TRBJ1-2	CASSSLVRGGGYTF
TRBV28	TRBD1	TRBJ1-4	CASSPQTGSSEKLFF
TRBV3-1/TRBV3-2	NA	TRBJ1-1	CASSQFGQNTEAFF
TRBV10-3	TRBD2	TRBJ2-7	CAISESTRGGLSYEQYF
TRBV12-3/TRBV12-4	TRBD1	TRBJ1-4	CASRTGRSEKLFF
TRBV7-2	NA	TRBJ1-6	CASSLAQDYNSPLHF
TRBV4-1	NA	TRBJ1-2	CASSQDWEITGQLHYGYTF
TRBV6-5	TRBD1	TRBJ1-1	CASSYDRVDTEAFF
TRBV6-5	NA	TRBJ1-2	CASSYSLRGLGGYTF
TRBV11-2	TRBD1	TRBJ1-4	CASSRGQLNEKLFF
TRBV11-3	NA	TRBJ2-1	CASRGGLQGLDSYNEQFF
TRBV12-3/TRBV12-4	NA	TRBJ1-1	CASSFAGGTEAFF
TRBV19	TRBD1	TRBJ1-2	CASSGGQGAVNYGYTF
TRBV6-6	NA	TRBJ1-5	CASSSLEQPQHF